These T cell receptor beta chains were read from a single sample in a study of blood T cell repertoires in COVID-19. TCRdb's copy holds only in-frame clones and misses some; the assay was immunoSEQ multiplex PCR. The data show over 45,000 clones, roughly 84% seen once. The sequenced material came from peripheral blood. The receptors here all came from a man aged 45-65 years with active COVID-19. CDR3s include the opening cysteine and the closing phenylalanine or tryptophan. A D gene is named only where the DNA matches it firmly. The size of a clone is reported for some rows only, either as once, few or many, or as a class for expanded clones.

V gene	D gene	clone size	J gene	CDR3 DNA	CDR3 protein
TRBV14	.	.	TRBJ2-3	TGTGCCAGCAGTGAGCGCGGGGGCCCCACAGATACGCAGTATTTT	CASSERGGPTDTQYF
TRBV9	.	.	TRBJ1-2	TGTGCCAGCAGCGTGACCGGGAACAACTATGGCTACACCTTC	CASSVTGNNYGYTF
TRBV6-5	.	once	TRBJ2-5	TGTGCCAGCAGGTCCGGGAGTGCCCAAGAGACCCAGTACTTC	CASRSGSAQETQYF
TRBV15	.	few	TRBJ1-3	TGTGCCACCAGCAGAGATCGGAACACCATATATTTT	CATSRDRNTIYF
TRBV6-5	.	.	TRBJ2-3	TGTGCCAGCAGCCTTAGCGACACAGATACGCAGTATTTT	CASSLSDTDTQYF
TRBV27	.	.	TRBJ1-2	TGTGCCACCACCTCGGTGGGGCATAATGGCTACACCTTC	CATTSVGHNGYTF
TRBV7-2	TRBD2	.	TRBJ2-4	TGTGCCAGCAGCTTAGAGCGGGGGGGCCGATACAAAAACATTCAGTACTTC	CASSLERGGRYKNIQYF
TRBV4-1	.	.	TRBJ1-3	TGCGCCAGCAGCCATGGCAGGTCTTACGGAAACACCATATATTTT	CASSHGRSYGNTIYF
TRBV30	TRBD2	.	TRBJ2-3	TGTGCCTGGAGTGTCATCACGGGGACTAGCGGGAGAGATACGCAGTATTTT	CAWSVITGTSGRDTQYF
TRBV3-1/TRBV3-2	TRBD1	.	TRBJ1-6	TGTGCCAGCAGCCAACACGGGGTCAGGGGGCCCAATTCACCCCTCCACTTT	CASSQHGVRGPNSPLHF
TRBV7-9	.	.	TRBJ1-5	TGTGCCAGCAGCTTATCCCTCTCCAATCAGCCCCAGCATTTT	CASSLSLSNQPQHF
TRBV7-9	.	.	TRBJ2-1	TGTGCCAGCAGCTTTGAGGGGAGGGGGTACAATGAGCAGTTCTTC	CASSFEGRGYNEQFF
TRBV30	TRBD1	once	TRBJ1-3	TGTGCCTGGGACGGACAGGGTATCGGAAACACCATATATTTT	CAWDGQGIGNTIYF
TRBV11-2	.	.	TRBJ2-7	TGTGCCAGCAGCTTAGGTAGGGCGGGACGGTCCTACGAGCAGTACTTC	CASSLGRAGRSYEQYF
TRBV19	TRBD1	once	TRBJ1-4	TGTGCCAGTAGTGCTTCAGGGGGTGACTCCCGCTCTGAAAAACTGTTTTTT	CASSASGGDSRSEKLFF
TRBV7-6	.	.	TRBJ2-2	TGTGCCAGCAGCTTATTGGATGCAGCGTATACGAACACCGGGGAGCTGTTTTTT	CASSLLDAAYTNTGELFF
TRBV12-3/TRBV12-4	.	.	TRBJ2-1	TGTGCCAGCAGGCAGGGAGGCAATGAGCAGTTCTTC	CASRQGGNEQFF
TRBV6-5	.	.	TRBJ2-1	TGTGCCAGCAGCCTCCGGGACAATACGTTCTTC	CASSLRDNTFF
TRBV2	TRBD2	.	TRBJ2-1	TGTGCCAGCAACCGGGGGGGAGATGAGCAGTTCTTC	CASNRGGDEQFF
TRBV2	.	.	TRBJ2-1	TGTGCCAGCAGGGGAGTCGGGGAGCAGTTCTTC	CASRGVGEQFF
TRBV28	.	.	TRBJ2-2	TGTGCCAGCAGTTTCGCTAGCGCGAACACCGGGGAGCTGTTTTTT	CASSFASANTGELFF
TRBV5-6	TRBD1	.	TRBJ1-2	TGTGCCAGCAGCCCTTGGACAGGAGTAACCCAAAAAAGGGACACCTTC	CASSPWTGVTQKRDTF
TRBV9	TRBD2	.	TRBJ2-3	TGTGCCAGCAGCGTCAGGGGTACTAGCGGGGGGGCAGATACGCAGTATTTT	CASSVRGTSGGADTQYF